This TCR beta chain was observed in a study of blood T cell repertoires in COVID-19. Study-wide context: Specimens from acute and convalescent COVID-19 originated in the United States, Italy and Spain. Sources were T cells, B-cell-depleted T cells, or PBMCs; the material itself was cDNA or gDNA.

In the original processing: By means of reference gene primer amplification, nucleated cell counts were estimated. Method: immunoSEQ multiplex PCR; TCRdb's copy keeps in-frame clones and lacks some. V and J calls and clone size come straight from that table; D and trimming were deduced from the DNA. The profile shows over 130,000 clones, more than 70% of them singletons. Deletions cut 1 base from V and 2 bases from J, with 15 bases between. CDR3 length: 16 residues. Germline V gene data show CDR1 as SGHTA and CDR2 as FQGNSA. Material for sequencing was peripheral blood. The rearrangement joins TRBV7-2 to TRBJ2-7, with no clear D. The sequence was collected from a human donor in a cohort sampled during active COVID-19. In DNA, the CDR3 is TGTGCCAGCAGCTTAGGGAGCCCCCGGCTCCCCTACGAGCAGTACTTC. Translation: CASSLGSPRLPYEQYF.